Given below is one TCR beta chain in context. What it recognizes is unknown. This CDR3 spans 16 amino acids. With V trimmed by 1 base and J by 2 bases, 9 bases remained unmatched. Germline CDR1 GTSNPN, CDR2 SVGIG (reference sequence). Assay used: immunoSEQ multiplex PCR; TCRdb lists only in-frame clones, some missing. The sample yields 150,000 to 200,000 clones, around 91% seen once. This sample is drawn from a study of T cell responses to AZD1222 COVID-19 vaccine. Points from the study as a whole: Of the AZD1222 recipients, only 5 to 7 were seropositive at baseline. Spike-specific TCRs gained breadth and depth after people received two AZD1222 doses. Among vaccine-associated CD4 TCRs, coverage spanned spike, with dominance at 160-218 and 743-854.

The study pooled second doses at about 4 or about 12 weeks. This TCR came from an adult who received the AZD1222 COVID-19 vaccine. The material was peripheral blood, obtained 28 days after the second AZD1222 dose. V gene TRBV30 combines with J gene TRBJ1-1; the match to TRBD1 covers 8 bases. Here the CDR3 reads CAWSERTGGGNTEAFF. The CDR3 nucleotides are TGTGCCTGGAGTGAGCGAACAGGGGGTGGTAACACTGAAGCTTTCTTT.